The entry below gives a single T cell receptor beta chain sequence along with its context. The antigen is not known. Trimming removed 5 bases from V and 5 bases from J, with 13 bases in between. The CDR3 contains 13 residues. Germline CDR1 SGHVS, CDR2 FNYEAQ. This sample is part of a study of graft-versus-host responses after intestinal transplantation. Regarding the study as a whole: Recipient marrow showed GvH clones, some seen first in ileum or blood.

Here immunoSEQ multiplex PCR was the method, and the copy in TCRdb shows in-frame clones only, minus some. The repertoire holds tens of thousands of clones, 91% seen once, with over 0.08% in the top ten. Material: unstimulated CD4+ T cells sorted from spleen or lymph node cells, obtained before intestinal transplant. The genes are TRBV7-6 and TRBJ2-7; a possible D gene is TRBD2 (6 bases). This sequence was found in a human donor who received an intestinal transplant. Here the CDR3 DNA reads TGTGCCAGCAGCGAAGCCCGCGGGGACGAGCAGTACTTC. It yields the protein CASSEARGDEQYF.